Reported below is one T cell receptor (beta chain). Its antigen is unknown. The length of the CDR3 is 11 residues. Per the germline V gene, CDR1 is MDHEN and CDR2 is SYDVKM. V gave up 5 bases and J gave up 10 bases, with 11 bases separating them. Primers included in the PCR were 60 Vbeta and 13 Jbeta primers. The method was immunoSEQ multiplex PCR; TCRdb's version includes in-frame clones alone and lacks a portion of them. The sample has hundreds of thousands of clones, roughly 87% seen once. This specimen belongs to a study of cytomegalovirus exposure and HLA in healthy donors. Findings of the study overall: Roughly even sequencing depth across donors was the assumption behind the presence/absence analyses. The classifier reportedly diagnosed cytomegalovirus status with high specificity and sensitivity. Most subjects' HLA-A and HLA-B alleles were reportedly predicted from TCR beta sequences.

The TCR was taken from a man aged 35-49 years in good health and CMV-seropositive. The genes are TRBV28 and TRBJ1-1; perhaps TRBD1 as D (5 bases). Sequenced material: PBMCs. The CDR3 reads CASSPQGRAFF. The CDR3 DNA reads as TGTGCCAGCAGTCCCCAGGGAAGAGCTTTCTTT.